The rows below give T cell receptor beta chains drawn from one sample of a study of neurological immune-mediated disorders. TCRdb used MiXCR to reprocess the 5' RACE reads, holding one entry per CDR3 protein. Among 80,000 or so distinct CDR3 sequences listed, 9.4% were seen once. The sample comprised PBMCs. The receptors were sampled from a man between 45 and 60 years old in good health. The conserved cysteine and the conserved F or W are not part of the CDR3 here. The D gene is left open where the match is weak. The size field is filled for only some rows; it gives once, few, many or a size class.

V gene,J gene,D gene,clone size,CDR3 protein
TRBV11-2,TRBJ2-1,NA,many,ASSLVLQNLFDEQF
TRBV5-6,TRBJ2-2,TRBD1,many,ASSLPGGSTGELF
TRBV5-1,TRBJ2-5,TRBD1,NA,ASRLRTGDQETQD
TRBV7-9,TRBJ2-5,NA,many,ASSPQY
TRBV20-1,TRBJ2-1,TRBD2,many,SARDLHTSANNEQF
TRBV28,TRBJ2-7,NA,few,ASRGSGYEQY
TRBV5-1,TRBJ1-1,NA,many,ASSLLINTEAF
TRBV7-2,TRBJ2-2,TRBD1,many,ASSLASGTGVNTGELF
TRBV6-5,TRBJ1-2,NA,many,ASSYSRRNYGYT
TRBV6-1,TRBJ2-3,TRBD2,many,ASKAGGSTDTQY
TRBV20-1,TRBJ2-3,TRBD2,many,SARYPAGGPRDTQY
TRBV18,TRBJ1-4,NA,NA,ASSPLASPNEKLF
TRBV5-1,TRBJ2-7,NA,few,ASSLALGIQNEQY
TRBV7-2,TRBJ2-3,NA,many,ASSLGGGGLSTDTQY
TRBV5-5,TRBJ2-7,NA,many,ASSIKNWGGEQY
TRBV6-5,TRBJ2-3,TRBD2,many,ATRSSGRMADTQY
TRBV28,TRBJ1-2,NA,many,ASSGGLYGYT
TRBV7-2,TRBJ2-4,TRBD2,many,ASSPGLAGELPY
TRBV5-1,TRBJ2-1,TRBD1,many,ASSGQGVGPYNEQF
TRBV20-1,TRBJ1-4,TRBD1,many,SARDPGQGLREKLF
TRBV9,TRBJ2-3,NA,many,ASSVGSDTQY
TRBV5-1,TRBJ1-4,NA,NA,ANSLGGAGNEKLF
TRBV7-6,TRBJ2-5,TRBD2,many,ASSIQLAQQETQY
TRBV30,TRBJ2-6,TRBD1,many,AGWDRVSGANVLT
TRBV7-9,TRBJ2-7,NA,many,ASSLGRFQEQY
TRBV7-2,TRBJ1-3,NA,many,ASSLGISGNTIY
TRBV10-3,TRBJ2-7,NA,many,AISSGGETYEQY
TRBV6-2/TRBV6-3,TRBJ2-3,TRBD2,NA,DSSYGLAGDTDTQN
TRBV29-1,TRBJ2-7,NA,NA,SVRQESSYEQY
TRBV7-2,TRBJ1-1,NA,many,ASRFGGGNTEAF
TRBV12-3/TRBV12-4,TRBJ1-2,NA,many,ASSFGDGYGYT
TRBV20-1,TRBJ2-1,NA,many,SFRRGQATHNEQF
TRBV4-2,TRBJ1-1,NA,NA,ASSQETLERSEAF
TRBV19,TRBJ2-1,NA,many,ASNSGYLVNEQF
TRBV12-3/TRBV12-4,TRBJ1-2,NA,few,ASSPLDSVIGGYT
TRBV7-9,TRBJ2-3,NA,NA,VISLGASLTSHTQY
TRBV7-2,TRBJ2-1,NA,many,ASSWGDSINEQF
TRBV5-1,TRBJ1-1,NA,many,ASSFSRDTEAF
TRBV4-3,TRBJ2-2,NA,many,ASSEGANTGELF
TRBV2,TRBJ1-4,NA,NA,ASSTWNEKLF
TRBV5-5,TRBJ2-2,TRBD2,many,ASSSILGLAGDTGELF
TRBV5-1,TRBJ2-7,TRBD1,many,ASSPAQGQGIYEQY